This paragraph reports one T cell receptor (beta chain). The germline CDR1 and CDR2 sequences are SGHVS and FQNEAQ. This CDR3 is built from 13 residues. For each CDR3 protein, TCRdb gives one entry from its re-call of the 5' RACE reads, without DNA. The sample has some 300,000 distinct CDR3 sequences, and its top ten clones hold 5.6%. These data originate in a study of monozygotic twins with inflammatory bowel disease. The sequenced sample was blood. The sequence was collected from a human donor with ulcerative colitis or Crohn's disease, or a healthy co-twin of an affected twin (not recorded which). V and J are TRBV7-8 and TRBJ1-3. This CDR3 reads CASSLAPGNTIYF.